This T cell receptor beta chain appears in the sequencing data of a study of a mutant IDH1 vaccine in newly diagnosed glioma. In the study overall: Treated individuals were approximately 60% male and approximately 38% female, averaging approximately 40 years of age.

For this clone: Its antigen is not identified.

Time point indicated: week 5, during vaccination. Every vaccination contained 300 ug of the mutant IDH1 20-mer peptide and was paired with topical imiquimod. Donor diagnoses consisted of new WHO grade 3 or 4 IDH1-mutant, ATRX-lost astrocytomas. Sequencing used immunoSEQ multiplex PCR; TCRdb keeps in-frame clones, though not all of them. The sample has 37,000 or so clones, approximately 83% seen once. Study observations and caveats: Patients mounted vaccine-induced immune responses in approximately 93% of cases.

The germline V gene has CDR1 LNHDA and CDR2 SQIVND (reference sequence). This CDR3 is built from 17 residues. V trimming: 3 bases; J trimming: 2 bases; junction bases outside the gene matches: 12. The sequence was obtained from a man aged 25 to 40 with glioma. The chain employs TRBV19 and TRBJ1-1; 7 bases align to TRBD1. The sample here was PBMCs, taken from a glioma patient whose treatment included an IDH1 peptide vaccine. The CDR3 loop is CASSIGGTAIFNTEAFF. The CDR3 bases are TGTGCCAGTAGTATCGGGGGGACAGCAATATTTAACACTGAAGCTTTCTTT.